Each of the 32 T cell receptor beta chains below was sequenced from the same sample in a study of T cell clonotyping in hematopoietic cell transplantation. This table comes from immunoSEQ multiplex PCR, and its TCRdb copy is limited to in-frame clones, with some not included. The data contain around 27,000 clones, less than 75% of them singletons. Described time point: recipient sample about 28 days before transplant, after cytoreduction. This specimen was peripheral blood mononuclear cells, taken before stem cell transplant. The receptors here all came from a man over 45 with myelodysplastic syndrome. Some clones in this sample may be carry-over from other donors' samples.

The chain joins TRBV25-1 to TRBJ2-5; D unclear. The V gene lost 5 bases and the J gene lost 5 bases, with 12 bases spanning the gap. Germline V CDR1 and CDR2: MGHDK, SYGVNS. The CDR3 is made up of 13 amino acids. CDR3 sequence (DNA): TGTGCCAGCAGTCAACTCGTTGGGGAGACCCAGTACTTC. This gives the protein CASSQLVGETQYF.

V gene TRBV27 combines with J gene TRBJ2-7; the D is unclear. The CDR3 is made up of 12 amino acids. Trimming removed 5 bases at V and 3 bases at J, with 8 bases between. Germline CDR1 is MNHEY and CDR2 is SMNVEV (reference sequence). The CDR3 nucleotides read TGTGCCAGCAGTCCCAGTATCTACGAGCAGTACTTC. This translates into CASSPSIYEQYF.

This clone has more than one count but fewer than ten. This chain uses TRBV30 with TRBJ2-5; 7 positions match TRBD1. V trimming: 2 bases; J trimming: 2 bases; junction bases outside the gene matches: 5. CDR3 length equals 14 residues. Per the germline V gene, CDR1 is GTSNPN and CDR2 is SVGIG (reference sequence). The CDR3 here is CAWSNTGDQETQYF. The CDR3 DNA is TGTGCCTGGAGTAATACAGGGGATCAAGAGACCCAGTACTTC.

The V gene is TRBV6-5, the J gene TRBJ1-2; no reliable D call. Per germline, CDR1 MNHEY and CDR2 SVGAGI. CDR3 length: 15 amino acids. V lost 0 bases and J lost 8, with 16 bases in between. CDR3 protein: CASSYSYRLSMGYTF. CDR3 in DNA: TGTGCCAGCAGTTACTCGTACAGACTAAGTATGGGCTACACCTTC.

CDR3 region: CASSRGDLKASNQPQHF. The CDR3 DNA sequence: TGTGCCAGCAGCCGTGGGGACCTAAAGGCTAGCAATCAGCCCCAGCATTTT. This chain connects TRBV7-2 to TRBJ1-5; possible D gene TRBD1, 5 bases. Per the germline V gene, CDR1 is SGHTA and CDR2 is FQGNSA. V was cut by 5 bases and J by 0 bases, with 17 bases left in between. This CDR3 has 17 amino acids.

V is TRBV30 and J is TRBJ2-4, with D perhaps assigned TRBD1 or TRBD2 (5 bases each). Germline V lookup: CDR1 GTSNPN, CDR2 SVGIG (reference sequence). Between the trimmed V and J ends, which lost 4 bases and 1 base, there was a span of 11 bases. CDR3 length: 14 residues. The DNA for the CDR3 is TGTGCCTGGAACCCAGGGAGCGCCAAAAACATTCAGTACTTC. Protein product: CAWNPGSAKNIQYF.

The count of this clone is one. The chain carries TRBV19 and TRBJ2-7; D might be TRBD2 (5 bases). The CDR3 totals 14 residues. Deletions cut 8 bases from V and 2 bases from J, with 16 bases between. Germline V CDR1 and CDR2: LNHDA, SQIVND (reference sequence). Here the CDR3 reads CASRRRRQPYEQYF. The CDR3 DNA follows: TGTGCCAGTCGGAGGCGTCGGCAACCCTACGAGCAGTACTTC.

CDR3 nucleotides: TGTGCCTGGAGTAAGGCAGGGGGCGCTTTTTCCGGAAACACCATATATTTT. It yields the protein CAWSKAGGAFSGNTIYF. This chain connects TRBV30 to TRBJ1-3; 8 nucleotides agree with TRBD1. Germline CDR1 GTSNPN, CDR2 SVGIG (reference sequence). Unmatched junction bases numbered 13, after V lost 2 bases and J lost 4 bases. The CDR3 extends over 17 amino acids.

This chain links TRBV30 with TRBJ1-1; weak D call: TRBD1 (5 bases). Germline V CDR1 and CDR2: GTSNPN, SVGIG (reference sequence). This CDR3 has 12 amino acids. Between the trimmed V and J ends, which lost 7 bases and 6 bases, there was a span of 15 bases. The DNA of the CDR3 is TGTGCCTACTCGAGGCAGGGTGCTGAAGCTTTCTTT. Encoded protein: CAYSRQGAEAFF.

This chain joins TRBV6-5 and TRBJ1-2; 8 bases line up with TRBD1. The CDR3 is 16 amino acids. Trimming took 0 bases from V and 6 from J; bases not matched to a gene: 9. Germline CDR1 is MNHEY and CDR2 is SVGAGI. CDR3 DNA: TGTGCCAGCAGTTACTCGACGACAGGGGCTCAACATGGCTACACCTTC. Its translation is CASSYSTTGAQHGYTF.

This clone was detected a few times. The V and J genes are TRBV27 and TRBJ2-5, with D possibly TRBD1 on 5 matching bases. Near its end, the DNA agrees better with TRBJ2-7, so the J call may be wrong. Looked up from germline, CDR1 is MNHEY and CDR2 is SMNVEV (reference sequence). The CDR3 totals 11 residues. The CDR3 protein is CASSGHYEQYF. As DNA, the CDR3 is TGTGCCAGCAGTGGACACTACGAGCAGTACTTC.

The genes are TRBV30 and TRBJ2-3; D call uncertain. The CDR3 loop spans 13 amino acids. Germline V gives CDR1 GTSNPN, CDR2 SVGIG (reference sequence). With 7 bases removed from V and 3 bases from J, the gap between germline ends came to 14 bases. The chain's CDR3 is CASRRIQTDTQYF. The CDR3 region has the DNA TGTGCCTCCCGGAGAATCCAAACAGATACGCAGTATTTT.

The chain links TRBV5-1 to TRBJ2-2; TRBD2 matches 9 bases. From germline, CDR1 is SGHRS and CDR2 YFSETQ. Losses at the gene ends were 5 bases for V and 5 bases for J; bases not matched to a gene: 7. This CDR3 spans 15 amino acids. CDR3 DNA: TGCGCCAGCAGAAATCTAGCGGGAAGTACCGGGGAGCTGTTTTTT. Translated, it gives CASRNLAGSTGELFF.

This clone came up once. This rearrangement joins TRBV2 to TRBJ1-2; no firm D call. This CDR3 spans 12 amino acids. V lost 0 bases and J 8 bases, leaving 7 bases between the germline ends. Germline lookup yields CDR1 SNHLY and CDR2 FYNNEI. Here the CDR3 reads CASSEAGRGYTF. The CDR3 bases are TGTGCCAGCAGTGAAGCGGGGAGGGGCTACACCTTC.

Judged by abundance, this clone is medium-sized. The chain links TRBV19 to TRBJ1-5; no firm D call. The germline V gene encodes CDR1 LNHDA and CDR2 SQIVND (reference sequence). CDR3 length: 12 residues. Trimming pared 1 base from V and 6 bases from J, leaving 4 bases between. The DNA for the CDR3 is TGTGCCAGTAGTATAGGGATTCAGCCCCAGCATTTT. Translated: CASSIGIQPQHF.

The chain couples TRBV7-2 to TRBJ1-2, with 7 bases that match TRBD1. Looked up from germline, CDR1 is SGHTA and CDR2 is FQGNSA. V trimming: 4 bases; J trimming: 6 bases; junction bases outside the gene matches: 8. The CDR3 is 14 amino acids. The CDR3: CASSYQGQSDGYTF. CDR3 in DNA: TGTGCCAGCAGCTATCAGGGACAGAGCGATGGCTACACCTTC.

This chain connects TRBV7-9 to TRBJ2-4; no firm D call. This CDR3 has 16 amino acids. Germline CDR1 and CDR2: SEHNR and FQNEAQ (reference sequence). The V gene lost 1 base and the J gene lost 1 base, with 11 bases spanning the gap. CDR3 protein: CASSLGPATAKNIQYF. Written as DNA, the CDR3 is TGTGCCAGCAGCTTAGGACCCGCAACCGCCAAAAACATTCAGTACTTC.

This chain connects TRBV7-2 to TRBJ1-5; 7 bases match TRBD1. Germline V lookup: CDR1 SGHTA, CDR2 FQGNSA. The CDR3 is made up of 15 amino acids. V was pared by 5 bases and J by 3 bases, with 7 bases of the junction left unmatched. The DNA for the CDR3 is TGTGCCAGCAGCCTTCAGGGACAGAACAATCAGCCCCAGCATTTT. Protein product: CASSLQGQNNQPQHF. Looking up the rest from reference TRBV7-2 and TRBJ1-5 gives the full variable domain: GAGVSQSPSNKVTEKGKDVELRCDPISGHTALYWYRQSLGQGLEFLIYFQGNSAPDKSGLPSDRFSAERTGGSVSTLTIQRTQQEDSAVYLCASSLQGQNNQPQHFGDGTRLSIL.

Only a few counts were recorded for this clone. This chain joins TRBV2 and TRBJ2-1; TRBD1 or TRBD2 may be the D gene (5 bases each). Trimming took off 6 bases at V and 13 bases at J, with 16 bases between the two ends. CDR1 SNHLY and CDR2 FYNNEI come from the germline V gene. The CDR3 has 12 residues. CDR3 residues: CASRAPGPHQFF. CDR3 sequence (DNA): TGTGCCAGCAGAGCTCCGGGACCCCACCAGTTCTTC.

The V call is TRBV7-2, the J call TRBJ1-5; no reliable D call. Germline CDR1 SGHTA, CDR2 FQGNSA. Trimming cost V 5 bases and J 0 bases, with 14 bases left between them. The CDR3 loop spans 16 amino acids. The CDR3, as DNA: TGTGCCAGCAGCCAACGGTCGGGCCGTAGCAATCAGCCCCAGCATTTT. Protein sequence: CASSQRSGRSNQPQHF. The complete variable domain, with remaining parts taken from reference TRBV7-2 and TRBJ1-5, reads GAGVSQSPSNKVTEKGKDVELRCDPISGHTALYWYRQSLGQGLEFLIYFQGNSAPDKSGLPSDRFSAERTGGSVSTLTIQRTQQEDSAVYLCASSQRSGRSNQPQHFGDGTRLSIL.

Only one count was recorded for this clone. The V call is TRBV30, the J call TRBJ1-2, with TRBD1 matching over 9 bases. J was trimmed by 7 bases and V by 4 bases; bases with no gene match: 7. Germline CDR1 GTSNPN, CDR2 SVGIG (reference sequence). The CDR3 has 13 residues. CDR3 residues: CAWTLGTGSGYTF. Written as DNA, the CDR3 is TGTGCCTGGACCCTTGGGACAGGGAGTGGCTACACCTTC. The full variable domain, in which reference TRBV30 and TRBJ1-2 provide the parts outside the CDR3, is SQTIHQWPATLVQPVGSPLSLECTVEGTSNPNLYWYRQAAGRGLQLLFYSVGIGQISSEVPQNLSASRPQDRQFILSSKKLLLSDSGFYLCAWTLGTGSGYTFGSGTRLTVV.

The rearrangement uses TRBV29-1 and TRBJ1-4; weak D call: TRBD1 (6 bases). The germline CDR1 and CDR2 sequences are SQVTM and ANQGSEA. The ends were cut back, 5 bases at V and 6 bases at J, with 16 bases in the middle. CDR3 length equals 14 residues. The CDR3: CSVYRTEPYEKLFF. In DNA, the CDR3 is TGCAGCGTTTATAGGACAGAACCCTATGAAAAACTGTTTTTT.

V gene TRBV5-6 combines with J gene TRBJ1-4, with 7 bases lining up with TRBD1. The V gene's germline CDR1 is SGHDT and CDR2 YYEEEE. After removal of 1 base from V and 13 bases from J, the junction contained 13 bases not matched to a gene. This CDR3 region has 15 residues. CDR3 coding DNA: TGTGCCAGCAGCTTGTTGGGAGGGCAGGGGGACGCACTGTTTTTT. Encoded protein: CASSLLGGQGDALFF.

V gene TRBV9 combines with J gene TRBJ1-2; no clear D. CDR3 length: 12 amino acids. Trimming removed 3 bases at V and 7 bases at J, with 10 bases between. Germline V gene data show CDR1 as SGDLS and CDR2 as YYNGEE. CDR3 protein: CASSEAAGGYTF. CDR3 in DNA: TGTGCCAGCAGCGAAGCCGCGGGTGGCTACACCTTC.

The chain is built from TRBV28 and TRBJ2-3, with D perhaps matching TRBD1 (6 bases). Germline V gives CDR1 MDHEN, CDR2 SYDVKM. The CDR3 has 15 residues. With 3 bases removed from V and 4 bases from J, the gap between germline ends came to 14 bases. CDR3 loop: CASSLEPTGSDTQYF. The CDR3 region has the DNA TGTGCCAGCAGTTTGGAGCCCACAGGGTCAGATACGCAGTATTTT.

The CDR3 protein is CASSYVVGDYEQYF. CDR3 bases: TGTGCCAGCAGTTACGTCGTCGGGGACTACGAGCAGTACTTC. The rearrangement links TRBV6-6 to TRBJ2-7; a possible D gene is TRBD2 (5 bases). The V end was cut by 2 bases, the J end by 3 bases, with 11 bases between. The V gene's germline CDR1 is MNHNY and CDR2 SVGAGI (reference sequence). The CDR3 is made up of 14 amino acids.

This chain uses TRBV28 with TRBJ2-1; 13 nucleotides line up with TRBD2. V trimming: 5 bases; J trimming: 2 bases; junction bases outside the gene matches: 6. The CDR3 spans 17 residues. CDR1 is MDHEN and CDR2 is SYDVKM in the germline V gene. The CDR3 DNA is TGTGCCAGCAGTGTCGCCGGGACTAGCGGGGCCTACAATGAGCAGTTCTTC. This gives the protein CASSVAGTSGAYNEQFF.

V and J are TRBV30 and TRBJ1-1; perhaps TRBD1 as D (5 bases). The CDR3 consists of 13 residues. CDR1 is GTSNPN and CDR2 is SVGIG in the germline V gene (reference sequence). Trimming cost V 3 bases and J 4 bases, with 12 bases left between them. The CDR3 nucleotides are TGTGCCTGGAGGGGACCCCGTGGCACTGAAGCTTTCTTT. Protein: CAWRGPRGTEAFF.

V and J are TRBV7-9 and TRBJ2-7, with 7 bases matching TRBD1. V shed 2 bases, J shed 9 bases, and the junction held 7 bases outside the gene matches. From germline, CDR1 is SEHNR and CDR2 FQNEAQ (reference sequence). The CDR3 consists of 13 residues. CDR3 in DNA: TGTGCCAGCAGCTTAACAGGGGAAGATGCGCAGTACTTC. Amino acid sequence: CASSLTGEDAQYF. Looking up the rest from reference TRBV7-9 and TRBJ2-7 gives the full variable domain: DTGVSQNPRHKITKRGQNVTFRCDPISEHNRLYWYRQTLGQGPEFLTYFQNEAQLEKSRLLSDRFSAERPKGSFSTLEIQRTEQGDSAMYLCASSLTGEDAQYFGPGTRLTVT.

The chain employs TRBV28 and TRBJ1-4; the D is unclear. The CDR3 runs 13 residues. Trimming left V 5 bases short and J 8 bases short, with 12 bases between. The germline gives CDR1 MDHEN, CDR2 SYDVKM. The DNA for the CDR3 is TGTGCCAGCAGTCCCGCCCCGGGGGAAAAACTGTTTTTT. Its protein is CASSPAPGEKLFF.

This chain links TRBV5-1 with TRBJ1-6, with D maybe TRBD1 (5 bases). CDR3 length equals 14 residues. The germline CDR1 and CDR2 sequences are SGHRS and YFSETQ. The V end lost 0 bases, the J end lost 6 bases, and 7 bases lay between the germline ends. Here the CDR3 reads CASSLGDSNSPLHF. The CDR3 coding sequence is TGCGCCAGCAGCTTGGGAGACAGTAATTCACCCCTCCACTTT.

J is TRBJ2-7 and V is TRBV6-1; 9 bases align to TRBD2. This CDR3 comprises 15 residues. The J segment lost 3 bases and the V segment lost 6 bases, leaving 9 bases of the junction unmatched. The germline V gene has CDR1 MNHNS and CDR2 SASEGT. In DNA, the CDR3 is TGTGCCAGCAGAGGCGAGCGGGGGGCCTACTACGAGCAGTACTTC. This codes for CASRGERGAYYEQYF.